A selection of T cell receptor beta chains follows, all from one sample in a study of T-cell memory formation after mild COVID-19. TCRdb ran MiXCR on the 5' RACE reads and lists one entry per CDR3 protein. The sample records hundreds of thousands of distinct CDR3 sequences, roughly a sixth being singletons. The sequencing input was PBMCs or a T cell subset sorted from them (not recorded which). The receptors originated from an adult woman who had mild COVID-19 (a few samples of this study predate the infection). Cell type and time point are not known. The CDR3 runs from the conserved cysteine through the conserved F or W. The order of the fields is V gene, D gene, clone size, J gene, CDR3 protein, CDR3 DNA. The D gene is left open where the match is weak. Not all rows give a size; the values are once, few, many and, for expanded clones, a class.

TRBV27	-	many	TRBJ2-6	CASSSLSGANVLTF	TGTGCCAGCAGTTCCCTCTCTGGGGCCAACGTCCTGACTTTC
TRBV24-1	-	few	TRBJ2-6	CATSDPKGSGANVLTF	TGTGCCACCAGTGATCCGAAGGGCTCTGGGGCCAACGTCCTGACTTTC
TRBV20-1	-	few	TRBJ2-7	CSARVEDVQTF	TGCAGTGCTAGGGTGGAGGATGTGCAAACCTTC
TRBV7-2	-	-	TRBJ2-3	CASSLRGRSGVAVRGTDTQYF	TGTGCCAGCAGCTTACGGGGGAGATCGGGGGTAGCGGTACGCGGCACAGATACGCAGTATTTT
TRBV7-9	TRBD1	-	TRBJ2-1	CASSLPRTGYNEQFF	TGTGCCAGCAGCCTCCCCAGGACAGGGTACAATGAGCAGTTCTTC
TRBV7-9	TRBD2	few	TRBJ2-3	CASSLKGGRATDTQYF	TGTGCCAGCAGCTTAAAGGGCGGGAGGGCCACAGATACGCAGTATTTT
TRBV13	TRBD1	few	TRBJ1-2	CASSLATGWFRDYGYTF	TGTGCCAGCAGCTTAGCGACAGGGTGGTTTAGGGACTATGGCTACACCTTC
TRBV7-9	TRBD2	-	TRBJ2-3	CASLLWLGPGLASDTQYF	TGTGCCAGCCTTCTATGGTTAGGGCCGGGACTAGCGTCAGATACGCAGTATTTT
TRBV29-1	-	few	TRBJ1-1	CSGGAEAFF	TGCAGCGGTGGGGCTGAAGCTTTCTTT
TRBV3-1	TRBD2	few	TRBJ2-2	CASSPTFGGGPNTGELFF	TGTGCCAGCAGCCCGACGTTCGGCGGGGGGCCGAACACCGGGGAGCTGTTTTTT
TRBV10-3	TRBD2	few	TRBJ2-5	CAISEGTSGETQYF	TGTGCCATCAGTGAGGGGACTAGCGGAGAGACCCAGTACTTC
TRBV5-1	TRBD2	many	TRBJ2-5	CASSLVSGQETQYF	TGCGCCAGCAGCTTGGTTAGCGGGCAAGAGACCCAGTACTTC
TRBV4-1	-	-	TRBJ2-7	CASSQEVTVLSYEQYF	TGCGCCAGCAGCCAAGAGGTGACAGTGCTCTCCTACGAGCAGTACTTC
TRBV2	-	-	TRBJ2-7	CASSEEGRRLGNEQYF	TGTGCCAGCAGTGAAGAGGGCCGGCGGCTGGGGAACGAGCAGTACTTC
TRBV5-8	TRBD1	-	TRBJ1-6	CASSTPGDSRSPLHF	TGTGCCAGCAGCACCCCCGGGGACAGTAGATCACCCCTCCACTTT
TRBV7-8	-	-	TRBJ1-1	CASRRATGVNTEAFF	TGTGCCAGCAGAAGAGCGACAGGAGTGAACACTGAAGCTTTCTTT
TRBV12-3/TRBV12-4	TRBD2	few	TRBJ2-5	CASSFSGGAEETQYF	TGTGCCAGCAGTTTCAGCGGGGGGGCAGAAGAGACCCAGTACTTC
TRBV24-1	-	-	TRBJ2-7	CATSDTGLYEQYF	TGTGCCACCAGTGATACAGGGTTATACGAGCAGTACTTC
TRBV9	-	-	TRBJ2-5	CASSVEGGSPRDTQYF	TGTGCCAGCAGCGTAGAAGGCGGTAGCCCAAGAGATACCCAGTACTTC
TRBV4-3	TRBD2	few	TRBJ2-7	CASSQVTSGNEQYF	TGCGCCAGCAGCCAAGTGACTAGCGGGAACGAGCAGTACTTC
TRBV7-9	TRBD1	many	TRBJ1-1	CASSLGDRGLRTEAFF	TGTGCCAGCAGCTTAGGGGACAGGGGGCTGCGCACTGAAGCTTTCTTT
TRBV20-1	TRBD2	few	TRBJ2-2	CSASLAGDDTGELFF	TGCAGTGCTTCCCTAGCGGGAGACGACACCGGGGAGCTGTTTTTT
TRBV30	-	few	TRBJ1-3	CAWSGIRAPSGNTIYF	TGTGCCTGGAGCGGGATCAGGGCGCCCTCTGGAAACACCATATATTTT
TRBV2	-	-	TRBJ2-7	CASSVISYEQYF	TGTGCCAGCAGCGTTATCTCCTACGAGCAGTACTTC
TRBV28	-	-	TRBJ2-2	CASSFAVYTGELFF	TGTGCCAGCAGTTTCGCGGTTTACACCGGGGAGCTGTTTTTT
TRBV12-3/TRBV12-4	TRBD1	few	TRBJ2-7	CASSSTGQGASYEQYF	TGTGCCAGCAGTTCCACCGGACAGGGGGCTTCCTACGAGCAGTACTTC
TRBV24-1	-	few	TRBJ1-5	CATSDSGYSNQPQHF	TGTGCCACCAGTGATTCAGGCTATAGCAATCAGCCCCAGCATTTT
TRBV12-3/TRBV12-4	-	few	TRBJ1-2	CASSGTLSNYGYTF	TGTGCCAGCAGTGGGACACTTTCTAACTATGGCTACACCTTC
TRBV27	-	-	TRBJ2-3	CASSLRGRIGDTQYF	TGTGCCAGCAGTTTAAGGGGGAGGATTGGAGATACGCAGTATTTT
TRBV3-1	TRBD2	-	TRBJ2-5	CASSPSLAGQETQYF	TGTGCCAGCAGCCCTAGCCTAGCGGGGCAAGAGACCCAGTACTTC
TRBV7-8	-	-	TRBJ2-7	CASSSPLDNFTYEQYF	TGTGCCAGCAGCTCACCGCTGGACAACTTCACCTACGAGCAGTACTTC
TRBV27	TRBD1	-	TRBJ1-2	CASSFSGQGFYGYTF	TGTGCCAGCAGTTTTTCCGGACAGGGTTTTTATGGCTACACCTTC
TRBV7-2	TRBD1	-	TRBJ2-3	CASSFGTGGTDTQYF	TGTGCCAGCAGCTTCGGGACAGGGGGGACAGATACGCAGTATTTT
TRBV15	-	-	TRBJ2-7	CATSREVPTPHYEQYF	TGTGCCACCAGCAGAGAGGTACCCACACCGCACTACGAGCAGTACTTC
TRBV7-2	-	many	TRBJ2-1	CASRRIVGTEQFF	TGTGCCAGCAGGCGGATAGTAGGCACTGAGCAGTTCTTC
TRBV11-2	TRBD2	-	TRBJ2-5	CASSFTRTRGGGETQYF	TGTGCCAGCAGCTTTACCCGTACCAGGGGCGGGGGGGAGACCCAGTACTTC
TRBV20-1	-	-	TRBJ1-1	CSARGGGPDTEAFF	TGCAGTGCTAGAGGGGGGGGGCCGGACACTGAAGCTTTCTTT
TRBV21-1	-	-	TRBJ2-7	CASSLMTEAYEQYF	TGTGCCAGCAGCTTAATGACAGAGGCCTACGAGCAGTACTTC
TRBV5-4	TRBD1	-	TRBJ2-5	CASSQASGTGLRETQYF	TGTGCCAGCAGCCAGGCTTCCGGGACAGGGTTAAGGGAGACCCAGTACTTC
TRBV12-3/TRBV12-4	-	-	TRBJ1-3	CALRRAGNTIYF	TGTGCCCTCCGGAGGGCCGGAAACACCATATATTTT
TRBV12-3/TRBV12-4	TRBD2	few	TRBJ2-5	CASAGGQETQYF	TGTGCCAGCGCGGGGGGGCAAGAGACCCAGTACTTC
TRBV3-1	-	few	TRBJ2-7	CASSQDFTREQYF	TGTGCCAGCAGCCAAGATTTTACACGCGAGCAGTACTTC
TRBV6-5	TRBD2	few	TRBJ2-2	CASSRLSGAVNTGELFF	TGTGCCAGCAGTCGTCTTAGCGGGGCGGTAAACACCGGGGAGCTGTTTTTT
TRBV3-1	-	-	TRBJ1-1	CASSHPGRPEAFF	TGTGCCAGCAGCCACCCGGGGCGTCCTGAAGCTTTCTTT
TRBV6-2/TRBV6-3	-	few	TRBJ1-4	CASSYFGENEKLFF	TGTGCCAGCAGTTACTTCGGAGAGAATGAAAAACTGTTTTTT
TRBV11-3	TRBD2	few	TRBJ2-7	CASRGGLAGSVEQYF	TGTGCCAGCCGGGGTGGTCTAGCGGGATCCGTCGAGCAGTACTTC
TRBV18	-	many	TRBJ1-5	CASSQGLNQPQHF	TGTGCCAGCTCACAAGGGCTCAATCAGCCCCAGCATTTT
TRBV2	-	few	TRBJ2-7	CASGQGYEQYF	TGTGCCAGTGGGCAAGGCTACGAGCAGTACTTC
TRBV9	-	-	TRBJ1-5	CASSVGLLQPQHF	TGTGCCAGCAGCGTAGGACTCCTGCAGCCCCAGCATTTT
TRBV30	TRBD1	-	TRBJ1-1	CAWSAGQGDTEAFF	TGTGCCTGGAGTGCGGGACAGGGAGACACTGAAGCTTTCTTT
TRBV7-2	TRBD1	many	TRBJ2-1	CASSLDHTGTGANEQFF	TGTGCCAGCAGCCTGGACCATACCGGGACAGGGGCCAATGAGCAGTTCTTC
TRBV9	TRBD2	-	TRBJ2-3	CASSREASGRTDTQYF	TGTGCCAGCAGCCGTGAGGCTAGCGGTCGCACAGATACGCAGTATTTT
TRBV12-3/TRBV12-4	TRBD1	-	TRBJ2-3	CASGQGHSTDTQYF	TGTGCCAGTGGACAGGGGCATAGCACAGATACGCAGTATTTT
TRBV21-1	-	few	TRBJ2-3	CASSKKKREGTDTQYF	TGTGCCAGCAGCAAAAAAAAGCGGGAGGGCACAGATACGCAGTATTTT
TRBV7-9	TRBD1	few	TRBJ2-7	CASTSFDRGHYEQYF	TGTGCCAGCACCTCCTTCGACAGGGGCCACTACGAGCAGTACTTC